The 28 T cell receptor beta chains in this list originate from one sample, sequenced in a study of blood T cells in healthy people across ages. A sample-barcoded 5' primer and a J-beta primer mix were used in a second PCR of about 7 to 12 cycles. TCRdb analysed the 5' RACE reads with MiXCR anew, one entry per CDR3 protein. The data contain over 600,000 distinct CDR3 sequences, around three fifths of them singletons. Sequenced material: blood. All receptors come from a man aged 35 to 55 in good health.

This clonotype was counted only a few times. V gene TRBV29-1 combines with J gene TRBJ2-5, with 8 bases lining up with TRBD2. V was clipped by 4 bases and J by 0 bases; unmatched bases: 7. This CDR3 contains 15 residues. Germline V CDR1 and CDR2: SQVTM, ANQGSEA. As DNA, the CDR3 is TGCAGCGTTGGCCCTTCCGGGAGGGACCAAGAGACCCAGTACTTC. This gives the protein CSVGPSGRDQETQYF.

The rearrangement joins TRBV29-1 to TRBJ2-3, with TRBD2 identical over 9 bases. With 6 bases clipped from V and 11 bases from J, the junction kept 15 bases outside the gene matches. Germline CDR1 is SQVTM and CDR2 is ANQGSEA. There are 14 residues in the CDR3. For the CDR3, the DNA is TGCAGCGTAGGAGGGTCTAGCGGGGACCGGGGGCAGTATTTT. Translating it yields CSVGGSSGDRGQYF.

As regards this clonotype: The missing conserved phenylalanine or tryptophan at the end of this CDR3 makes a read error likely. The chain is built from TRBV12-3 or TRBV12-4 and TRBJ2-4; D possibly corresponds to TRBD2 (6 bases). Near its end, the DNA agrees better with TRBJ2-7, so the J call may be wrong. The CDR3 loop spans 18 amino acids. CDR3 region: CASSTLRVRGITGDEQYS. CDR3 nucleotide sequence: TGTGCCAGCAGCACCCTCCGCGTAAGGGGAATAACGGGGGACGAGCAGTACTCC.

DNA for the CDR3: TGTGCCAGCAGAGTGGGACTAGCGGACCAAGAGACCCAGTACTTC. Protein product: CASRVGLADQETQYF. J is TRBJ2-5 and V is TRBV2, with 11 nucleotides matching TRBD2. The CDR3 has 15 residues. The germline V gene encodes CDR1 SNHLY and CDR2 FYNNEI. Unmatched junction bases numbered 3, after V lost 6 bases and J lost 0 bases.

This chain uses TRBV7-9 with TRBJ1-2; D not resolved. The CDR3 spans 14 residues. V was cut by 0 bases and J by 11 bases, with 16 bases left in between. The V gene's germline CDR1 is SEHNR and CDR2 FQNEAQ (reference sequence). CDR3 residues: CASSLAPRYEQYTF. CDR3 sequence (DNA): TGTGCCAGCAGCTTAGCGCCCCGCTATGAGCAGTACACCTTC.

For the CDR3, the DNA is TGTGCCAGCAGTTTATTGTCAGGGAACTATGGCTACACCTTC. As protein: CASSLLSGNYGYTF. The chain links TRBV12-3 or TRBV12-4 to TRBJ1-2, with a tentative D call TRBD1 (5 bases). V lost 2 bases, J lost 2 bases, and 9 bases lay in between. The CDR3 is made up of 14 amino acids.

The gene calls are TRBV5-4 and TRBJ2-7; 7 bases match TRBD1. Per germline, CDR1 SGHNT and CDR2 YYREEE (reference sequence). This CDR3 contains 14 residues. V trimming: 3 bases; J trimming: 3 bases; junction bases outside the gene matches: 6. Here the CDR3 reads CASSYQGGNYEQYF. The CDR3 nucleotides read TGTGCCAGCAGCTACCAAGGGGGCAACTACGAGCAGTACTTC.

This clonotype was recorded a few times. The V gene is TRBV6-5, the J gene TRBJ2-1; a weak D match, TRBD2 (6 bases). Germline values: CDR1 MNHEY, CDR2 SVGAGI. The CDR3 consists of 17 residues. V was cut by 2 bases and J by 3 bases, with 17 bases left in between. The CDR3 DNA follows: TGTGCCAGCAGTTACCCCACCAGGGACTCAGACTACAATGAGCAGTTCTTC. Its translation: CASSYPTRDSDYNEQFF.

The sample holds a few counts of this clonotype. This chain joins TRBV27 and TRBJ1-5, with TRBD1 matching over 8 bases. CDR1 MNHEY and CDR2 SMNVEV come from the germline V gene (reference sequence). The CDR3 consists of 15 residues. The junction had 7 bases not matched to a gene; V was cut back by 5 bases and J by 4 bases. CDR3 in amino acids: CASSPRDRRNQPQHF. The CDR3 bases are TGTGCCAGCAGTCCTCGGGACAGGAGGAATCAGCCCCAGCATTTT.

This clonotype has a handful of counts. In DNA, the CDR3 is TGCAGTGCTAGACAGGGGGTTTCGGATACGCAGTATTTT. This gives the protein CSARQGVSDTQYF. The rearrangement links TRBV20-1 to TRBJ2-3, with TRBD1 matching 7 bases. The CDR3 runs to 13 residues. Trimming cost V 2 bases and J 6 bases; bases outside gene matches: 5. Germline values: CDR1 DFQATT, CDR2 SNEGSKA (reference sequence).

There are a few counts of this clonotype. V is TRBV5-1 and J is TRBJ2-5; D remains unclear. CDR3 length equals 11 residues. The V end lost 6 bases, the J end lost 5 bases, and 8 bases lay between the germline ends. Germline V gene sequence: CDR1 SGHRS, CDR2 YFSETQ. CDR3 nucleotide sequence: TGCGCCAGCAAATTTGAGGAGACCCAGTACTTC. This gives the protein CASKFEETQYF.

This chain links TRBV7-9 with TRBJ2-7, with 9 positions matching TRBD1. J lost 5 bases, V lost 4 bases, and 3 bases had no gene match. This CDR3 is 13 amino acids long. Germline V gene lookup returns CDR1 SEHNR and CDR2 FQNEAQ (reference sequence). This CDR3 is CASSSGQGHEQYF. DNA of the CDR3: TGTGCCAGCAGCTCGGGACAGGGCCACGAGCAGTACTTC. The variable domain in full, with the rest retrieved from reference TRBV7-9 and TRBJ2-7, is DTGVSQNPRHKITKRGQNVTFRCDPISEHNRLYWYRQTLGQGPEFLTYFQNEAQLEKSRLLSDRFSAERPKGSFSTLEIQRTEQGDSAMYLCASSSGQGHEQYFGPGTRLTVT.

The rearrangement joins TRBV6-5 to TRBJ2-7; 8 bases align to TRBD1. The V segment lost 0 bases and the J segment 2 bases; nucleotides outside the gene matches: 6. The CDR3 covers 16 residues. The V gene's germline CDR1 is MNHEY and CDR2 SVGAGI. The chain's CDR3 is CASSYSRDRLTYEQYF. In nucleotides, the CDR3 is TGTGCCAGCAGTTACTCGAGGGACAGGTTGACCTACGAGCAGTACTTC.

The J gene is TRBJ2-7, the V gene TRBV14; 9 nucleotides match TRBD2. The J call may not be correct, given that the DNA end is closer to TRBJ2-5. CDR1 is SGHDN, CDR2 FVKESK, per germline. The CDR3 is 13 residues long. CDR3 protein: CASGSGSGETQYF. CDR3 sequence (DNA): TGTGCCAGCGGTAGCGGGAGCGGGGAGACCCAGTACTTC.

Only one count was recorded for this clonotype. J is TRBJ2-5 and V is TRBV11-2; D perhaps matches TRBD2 (6 bases). Germline loops: CDR1 SGHAT, CDR2 FQNNGV. Trimming left V 1 base short and J 11 bases short, with 23 bases between. This CDR3 region has 16 residues. CDR3 protein: CASSLGPTRGRDEQYF. The CDR3 DNA follows: TGTGCCAGCAGCTTAGGTCCGACTAGGGGAAGAGATGAGCAGTACTTC.

This clonotype occurred a few times. The J gene is TRBJ2-5, the V gene TRBV7-2, with 15 bases fitting TRBD2. The germline gives CDR1 SGHTA, CDR2 FQGNSA. J was trimmed by 8 bases and V by 3 bases; bases with no gene match: 10. This CDR3 has 17 amino acids. The CDR3: CASSLSGLAGGPVTQYF. The DNA for the CDR3 is TGTGCCAGCAGCTTGTCCGGACTAGCGGGAGGGCCAGTCACCCAGTACTTC.

The genes are TRBV28 and TRBJ2-5; no clear D gene. The CDR3 is 15 amino acids. Germline CDR1 reads MDHEN; CDR2 reads SYDVKM. V shed 6 bases and J shed 2 bases, with 16 bases lying between them. CDR3 sequence: CASSTPRERQETQYF. Written as DNA, the CDR3 is TGTGCCAGCAGCACACCGCGCGAGAGACAAGAGACCCAGTACTTC.

This clonotype was observed a handful of times. The V and J genes are TRBV14 and TRBJ1-2; TRBD1 agrees at 7 bases. The CDR3 is 14 amino acids. The junction had 6 bases not matched to a gene; V was cut back by 4 bases and J by 4 bases. The V gene's germline CDR1 is SGHDN and CDR2 FVKESK. The CDR3 reads CASSPPGQVYGYTF. CDR3 sequence (DNA): TGTGCCAGCAGCCCGCCCGGACAGGTCTATGGCTACACCTTC. Based on the CDR3 plus reference TRBV14 and TRBJ1-2, the full variable domain is EAGVTQFPSHSVIEKGQTVTLRCDPISGHDNLYWYRRVMGKEIKFLLHFVKESKQDESGMPNNRFLAERTGGTYSTLKVQPAELEDSGVYFCASSPPGQVYGYTFGSGTRLTVV.

This chain links TRBV27 with TRBJ2-4; 7 bases agree with TRBD1. The J call may not be correct, given that the DNA end is closer to TRBJ2-7. CDR3 length: 13 residues. Germline loops: CDR1 MNHEY, CDR2 SMNVEV (reference sequence). The CDR3 region has the DNA TGTGCCAGCAGTGCCGGACAGGTCCGCGAGCAGTACTTC. It specifies CASSAGQVREQYF.

This clonotype was counted between two and nine times. The rearrangement uses TRBV14 and TRBJ2-4; perhaps D is TRBD1 or TRBD2 (5 bases each). The J call is uncertain, as TRBJ2-7 better fits the DNA end. Germline V CDR1 and CDR2: SGHDN, FVKESK. This CDR3 is 16 amino acids long. The CDR3 DNA sequence: TGTGCCAGCAGCCAAGATAACGCAGGGAGAGGGTCCGAGCAGTACTTC. Translating it yields CASSQDNAGRGSEQYF.

The chain joins TRBV24-1 to TRBJ2-7; possible D gene TRBD2, 5 bases. CDR1 is KGHDR and CDR2 is SFDVKD in the germline V gene. CDR3 size: 15 residues. The V end lost 4 bases, the J end lost 1 base, and 13 bases lay between the germline ends. The CDR3 sequence is CATSDRRRISYEQYF. The CDR3 DNA follows: TGTGCCACCAGTGACCGGAGGCGGATTTCCTACGAGCAGTACTTC.

This chain uses TRBV28 with TRBJ1-2, with 7 bases lining up with TRBD1. Germline assignment: CDR1 MDHEN and CDR2 SYDVKM. Trimming removed 4 bases from V and 5 bases from J; junction bases left unmatched: 7. The CDR3 is made up of 14 amino acids. This chain's CDR3 is CASSSSDREYGYTF. The DNA of the CDR3 is TGTGCCAGCAGTTCATCTGACAGGGAATATGGCTACACCTTC.

V is TRBV7-9 and J is TRBJ2-1; 9 bases line up with TRBD1. This CDR3 is built from 17 residues. Germline values: CDR1 SEHNR, CDR2 FQNEAQ (reference sequence). After removal of 1 base from V and 6 bases from J, the junction contained 10 bases not matched to a gene. CDR3 protein: CASSLGWSGQGFNEQFF. Written as DNA, the CDR3 is TGTGCCAGCAGCTTAGGATGGTCGGGACAGGGTTTCAATGAGCAGTTCTTC.

The chain couples TRBV5-6 to TRBJ2-7, with 7 bases fitting TRBD1. Trimming took 6 bases from V and 3 from J; bases not matched to a gene: 9. This CDR3 spans 14 amino acids. Per the germline V gene, CDR1 is SGHDT and CDR2 is YYEEEE. As DNA, the CDR3 is TGTGCCAGCAAAAGAACCGGACAGGACTACGAGCAGTACTTC. As protein: CASKRTGQDYEQYF. The full variable domain, its missing parts supplied by reference TRBV5-6 and TRBJ2-7, is DAGVTQSPTHLIKTRGQQVTLRCSPKSGHDTVSWYQQALGQGPQFIFQYYEEEERQRGNFPDRFSGHQFPNYSSELNVNALLLGDSALYLCASKRTGQDYEQYFGPGTRLTVT.

The V call is TRBV5-1, the J call TRBJ2-1; 7 bases agree with TRBD2. This CDR3 has 16 residues. CDR1 SGHRS and CDR2 YFSETQ come from the germline V gene. After removal of 5 bases from V and 2 bases from J, the junction contained 10 bases not matched to a gene. The CDR3 coding sequence is TGCGCCAGCAGAGATACCGGGACTAAACCCTACAATGAGCAGTTCTTC. It codes for CASRDTGTKPYNEQFF.

The genes are TRBV28 and TRBJ2-7; 7 bases map to TRBD1. CDR1 is MDHEN and CDR2 is SYDVKM in the germline V gene. The CDR3 is 13 amino acids. J lost 2 bases, V lost 6 bases, and 4 bases had no gene match. The CDR3 DNA reads TGTGCCAGCAGACAGGGGTGGGCCTACGAGCAGTACTTC. Amino acid sequence: CASRQGWAYEQYF.

This clonotype occurred a few times. The chain recombines TRBV20-1 with TRBJ1-2; no clear D. Germline assignment: CDR1 DFQATT and CDR2 SNEGSKA (reference sequence). V lost 5 bases to trimming and J lost 5 bases, with 6 bases between them. The CDR3 sequence is 10 residues long. In nucleotides, the CDR3 is TGCAGTGCTCCATATTATGGCTACACCTTC. It codes for CSAPYYGYTF.

V gene TRBV7-9 combines with J gene TRBJ2-3; a weak D match, TRBD2 (5 bases). This CDR3 has 16 residues. Trimming pared 6 bases from V and 1 base from J, leaving 17 bases between. Germline V lookup: CDR1 SEHNR, CDR2 FQNEAQ (reference sequence). The CDR3 region is CASSSWTGSGTDTQYF. In nucleotides, the CDR3 is TGTGCCAGCAGTTCCTGGACTGGGTCGGGCACAGATACGCAGTATTTT.